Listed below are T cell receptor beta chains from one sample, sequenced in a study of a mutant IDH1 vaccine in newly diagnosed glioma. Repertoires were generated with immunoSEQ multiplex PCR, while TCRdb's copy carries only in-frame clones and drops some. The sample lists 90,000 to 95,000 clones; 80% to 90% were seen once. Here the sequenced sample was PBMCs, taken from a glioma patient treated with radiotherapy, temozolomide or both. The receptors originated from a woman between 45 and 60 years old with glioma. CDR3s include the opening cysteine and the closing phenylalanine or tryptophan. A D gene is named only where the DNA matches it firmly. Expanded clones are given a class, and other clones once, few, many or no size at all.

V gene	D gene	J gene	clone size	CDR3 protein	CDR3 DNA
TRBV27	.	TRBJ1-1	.	CASSLMGGAPLEAFF	TGTGCCAGCAGTCTAATGGGGGGAGCGCCACTCGAAGCTTTCTTT
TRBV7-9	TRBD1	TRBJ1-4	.	CASSPAYRGGEKLFF	TGTGCCAGCAGCCCCGCTTACAGGGGGGGTGAAAAACTGTTTTTT
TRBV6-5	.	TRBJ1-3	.	CASSSDASSGNTIYF	TGTGCCAGCAGTTCAGACGCGAGCTCTGGAAACACCATATATTTT
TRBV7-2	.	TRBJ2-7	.	CASSFGVSYEQYF	TGTGCCAGCAGCTTCGGGGTATCCTACGAGCAGTACTTC
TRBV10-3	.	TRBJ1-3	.	CAIRRTGNTIYF	TGTGCCATCAGGCGGACGGGAAACACCATATATTTT
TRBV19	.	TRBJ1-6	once	CASSTTAYNSPLHF	TGTGCCAGTAGTACAACAGCTTATAATTCACCCCTCCACTTT
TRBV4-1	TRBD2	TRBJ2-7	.	CASSHLAASYEQYF	TGCGCCAGCAGCCATCTAGCGGCCTCCTACGAGCAGTACTTC
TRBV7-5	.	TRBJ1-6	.	CARSFPGQGYDNSPLHF	TGTGCCAGAAGCTTCCCGGGACAGGGGTACGATAATTCACCCCTCCACTTT
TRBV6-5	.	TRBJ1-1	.	CASRDREPNTEAFF	TGTGCCAGCAGGGACAGAGAACCAAACACTGAAGCTTTCTTT
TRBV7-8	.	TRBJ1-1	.	CASTLLGNTEAFF	TGTGCCAGTACCTTACTTGGGAACACTGAAGCTTTCTTT
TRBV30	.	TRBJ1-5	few	CAWSDAGDQPQHF	TGTGCCTGGAGTGATGCAGGGGATCAGCCCCAGCATTTT
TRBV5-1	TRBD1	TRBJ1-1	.	CASSFGGGLNTEAFF	TGCGCCAGCAGCTTTGGAGGGGGCCTGAACACTGAAGCTTTCTTT
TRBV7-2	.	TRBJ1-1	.	CASSLVRGKVNTEAFF	TGTGCCAGCAGCTTAGTGAGGGGGAAGGTGAACACTGAAGCTTTCTTT